What follows are 25 T cell receptor beta chains derived from one specimen sequenced in a study of cytomegalovirus exposure and HLA in healthy donors (TCRdb year 2017). To prepare the library, the immunoSEQ multiplex PCR assay was applied. For the multiplex PCR, a mixture combining 60 forward primers for TCR Vbeta segments and 13 reverse primers for TCR Jbeta segments was used. TCRdb retrieved this table from immuneACCESS and kept in-frame rearrangements only. Not all clones are present; in checked studies, unresolved V genes account for under half, and no reason is known for the remainder. This sample gives more than 85,000 clones in total; roughly 80% of them show up just once. 8.6% of the sample is held by the ten biggest clonotypes. Input material: PBMCs. These receptors came from a woman between 35 and 50 years old in good health and CMV-seropositive.

The rearrangement links TRBV19 to TRBJ2-5, with TRBD1 matching 12 bases. Germline CDR1 reads LNHDA; CDR2 reads SQIVND (reference sequence). The trim removed 9 bases at V and 6 bases at J, leaving 8 bases unmatched. The length of the CDR3 is 14 residues. CDR3: CASDPGQGAKTQYF. CDR3 sequence (DNA): TGTGCCAGCGATCCGGGACAGGGGGCTAAGACCCAGTACTTC.

This clone appeared a few times. The chain uses TRBV18 and TRBJ2-7; possibly TRBD1 for D (6 bases). The CDR3 has 14 amino acids. Germline lookup yields CDR1 KGHSH and CDR2 LQKENI. The germline V and J ends were trimmed by 3 bases and 4 bases, with 13 bases remaining between them. The DNA for the CDR3 is TGTGCCAGCTCACCCCCGACAGGAAAATACGAGCAGTACTTC. Encoded protein: CASSPPTGKYEQYF.

As regards this clone: The sample contains more than one DNA sequence encoding this CDR3. The J gene is TRBJ2-1, the V gene TRBV28, with a tentative D call TRBD2 (6 bases). This CDR3 region has 13 residues. V lost 2 bases, J lost 8 bases, and 10 bases lay in between. Germline CDR1 reads MDHEN; CDR2 reads SYDVKM. The CDR3 region has the DNA TGTGCCAGCAGTTTAGGAGGGGCCGATGAGCAGTTCTTC. As protein: CASSLGGADEQFF.

The chain uses TRBV28 and TRBJ2-2, with 8 bases matching TRBD1. Germline V CDR1 and CDR2: MDHEN, SYDVKM. The CDR3 has 16 amino acids. J gave up 5 bases and V 5 bases, and 10 bases lay outside the gene matches. CDR3 in amino acids: CASSPRTGMRTGELFF. As DNA, the CDR3 is TGTGCCAGCAGTCCCAGGACAGGGATGCGGACCGGGGAGCTGTTTTTT.

A single count supports this clone. Written as DNA, the CDR3 is TGTGCCAGCAGTTTCGTCCTAGTCGGTAGGAAAGAGACCCAGTACTTC. Its protein is CASSFVLVGRKETQYF. J is TRBJ2-5 and V is TRBV28; no clear D gene. The CDR3 spans 16 residues. Trimming stripped 3 bases from V and 3 bases from J, with 17 bases between. Per germline, CDR1 MDHEN and CDR2 SYDVKM.

The chain carries TRBV19 and TRBJ2-1; a weak D match, TRBD2 (6 bases). Germline lookup yields CDR1 LNHDA and CDR2 SQIVND (reference sequence). V was trimmed by 3 bases and J by 3 bases, leaving 6 bases between them. This CDR3 region has 13 residues. CDR3 in amino acids: CASSMDYYNEQFF. CDR3 nucleotides: TGTGCCAGTAGTATGGACTACTACAATGAGCAGTTCTTC.

The chain combines TRBV4-3 with TRBJ1-2; 9 bases agree with TRBD1. The CDR3 is 14 amino acids. Germline CDR1 LGHNA, CDR2 YSLEER. The V and J ends lost 3 bases and 5 bases, in that order; junction bases with no gene match: 4. CDR3 residues: CASSQRGQGYGYTF. CDR3 DNA: TGCGCCAGCAGCCAGAGGGGACAGGGTTATGGCTACACCTTC.

The chain is built from TRBV7-3 and TRBJ2-5, with no clear D. The germline V gene has CDR1 SGHTA and CDR2 FQGTGA. Trimming stripped 3 bases from V and 4 bases from J, with 9 bases between. The CDR3 runs 13 residues. CDR3 residues: CASSFGLGETQYF. The CDR3 DNA sequence: TGTGCCAGCAGCTTTGGGCTGGGAGAGACCCAGTACTTC.

The chain joins TRBV19 to TRBJ2-5; TRBD1 matches 10 bases. Per germline, CDR1 LNHDA and CDR2 SQIVND (reference sequence). The trim removed 3 bases at V and 2 bases at J, leaving 3 bases unmatched. The CDR3 runs 15 residues. CDR3 sequence: CASSIRDRGQETQYF. CDR3 DNA sequence: TGTGCCAGTAGTATCCGGGACAGGGGTCAAGAGACCCAGTACTTC.

This clone has only one observation. This chain connects TRBV15 to TRBJ2-2, with D uncertain. CDR3 length: 13 residues. V gave up 1 base and J gave up 7 bases, with 7 bases separating them. Per germline, CDR1 LNHNV and CDR2 YYDKDF (reference sequence). CDR3 protein: CATSRGPGGELFF. The CDR3 nucleotides are TGTGCCACCAGCAGAGGACCGGGCGGGGAGCTGTTTTTT.

V is TRBV27 and J is TRBJ1-5; tentatively, D is TRBD1 (6 bases). This CDR3 spans 14 amino acids. Trimming shortened V by 5 bases and J by 1 base, and 9 bases separated the two germline ends. Germline V gene lookup returns CDR1 MNHEY and CDR2 SMNVEV (reference sequence). CDR3: CASSPQGSNQPQHF. As DNA, the CDR3 is TGTGCCAGCAGTCCTCAGGGGAGCAATCAGCCCCAGCATTTT.

V is TRBV13 and J is TRBJ2-7, with 7 nucleotides matching TRBD1. Losses at the gene ends were 5 bases for V and 2 bases for J; bases not matched to a gene: 6. The CDR3 is 14 amino acids. The germline V gene encodes CDR1 PRHDT and CDR2 FYEKMQ (reference sequence). CDR3 region: CASSRADRAYEQYF. The DNA for the CDR3 is TGTGCCAGCAGCCGGGCAGACAGGGCCTACGAGCAGTACTTC.

This clone was detected only once. CDR3 in DNA: TGTGCCAGCAGCTTAGAAGGGACAGGGAGTGACAATGAGCAGTTCTTC. It yields the protein CASSLEGTGSDNEQFF. The chain recombines TRBV11-3 with TRBJ2-1; the match to TRBD1 covers 9 bases. CDR3 length: 16 amino acids. V was pared by 0 bases and J by 5 bases, with 5 bases of the junction left unmatched. CDR1 SGHNT and CDR2 YENEEA come from the germline V gene. Based on the CDR3 plus reference TRBV11-3 and TRBJ2-1, the full variable domain is EAGVVQSPRYKIIEKKQPVAFWCNPISGHNTLYWYLQNLGQGPELLIRYENEEAVDDSQLPKDRFSAERLKGVDSTLKIQPAELGDSAVYLCASSLEGTGSDNEQFFGPGTRLTVL.

This clone was found a few times. The rearrangement links TRBV27 to TRBJ2-7; 7 nucleotides agree with TRBD1. After removal of 5 bases from V and 2 bases from J, the junction contained 3 bases not matched to a gene. Looked up from germline, CDR1 is MNHEY and CDR2 is SMNVEV (reference sequence). CDR3 size: 13 residues. The CDR3 DNA reads as TGTGCCAGCAGTCGACAGGGAACCTACGAGCAGTACTTC. Translating gives CASSRQGTYEQYF.

The rearrangement links TRBV21-1 to TRBJ2-7; no DNA check was done on the table's D call, TRBD1. TRBV21-1 is a recognized pseudogene. The CDR3 is 16 residues long. Here the CDR3 DNA reads TGTGCCAGCAGCGCGCGCACCAACAGGCCCCCCTACGAGCAGTACTTC. It encodes CASSARTNRPPYEQYF.

The rearrangement joins TRBV10-2 to TRBJ2-1; TRBD2 might be the D (6 bases). V was clipped by 8 bases and J by 7 bases, with 18 bases between them. The CDR3 totals 14 residues. The germline CDR1 and CDR2 sequences are WSHSY and SAAADI. The CDR3: CASEMGGGENEQFF. The DNA of the CDR3 is TGCGCCAGCGAAATGGGAGGAGGGGAAAATGAGCAGTTCTTC.

This sequence joins TRBV27 and TRBJ1-2, with 7 bases identical to TRBD1. CDR3 length: 13 amino acids. Trimming took 4 bases from V and 8 from J; bases not matched to a gene: 7. CDR1 and CDR2 (germline): MNHEY, SMNVEV (reference sequence). The CDR3 DNA sequence: TGTGCCAGCAGTTCTCAGGGGGTTAGCGGCTACACCTTC. It specifies CASSSQGVSGYTF.

The rearrangement links TRBV13 to TRBJ1-6, with no clear D. Trimming shortened V by 2 bases and J by 9 bases, and 11 bases separated the two germline ends. This CDR3 spans 14 amino acids. The germline V gene encodes CDR1 PRHDT and CDR2 FYEKMQ (reference sequence). CDR3 DNA: TGTGCCAGCAGCTTAAATCGCCGAGTTTCACCCCTCCACTTT. It yields the protein CASSLNRRVSPLHF.

This clone has just one count. The V call is TRBV7-9, the J call TRBJ1-1, with D perhaps TRBD1 (5 bases). The CDR3 extends over 15 amino acids. V was trimmed by 2 bases and J by 5 bases, leaving 15 bases between them. The germline CDR1 and CDR2 sequences are SEHNR and FQNEAQ (reference sequence). Here the CDR3 DNA reads TGTGCCAGCAGCTTAAGGCTGGGGGAGGGTACTGAAGCTTTCTTT. Translating gives CASSLRLGEGTEAFF.

The chain joins TRBV4-2 to TRBJ2-7; maybe TRBD2 (6 bases). Germline CDR1 LGHNA, CDR2 YNFKEQ. The CDR3 contains 16 residues. V lost 4 bases, J lost 7 bases, and 23 bases lay in between. As DNA, the CDR3 is TGTGCCAGCAGCCCCTACCGCACCGGGACGGCGGGGGAGCAGTACTTC. Its protein is CASSPYRTGTAGEQYF.

Comments on this clone: This specimen includes other DNA sequences encoding the same CDR3. The chain is built from TRBV19 and TRBJ2-5, with D tentatively TRBD2 (6 bases). CDR1 LNHDA and CDR2 SQIVND come from the germline V gene (reference sequence). Between the trimmed V and J ends, which lost 3 bases and 2 bases, there was a span of 7 bases. This CDR3 region has 13 residues. In nucleotides, the CDR3 is TGTGCCAGTAGTATCCGGGGGCAAGAGACCCAGTACTTC. Translation gives CASSIRGQETQYF.

The rearrangement links TRBV7-9 to TRBJ2-1, with unresolved D. Trimming left V 1 base short and J 4 bases short, with 11 bases between. This CDR3 has 15 amino acids. Germline-derived CDR1 and CDR2 are SEHNR and FQNEAQ (reference sequence). The CDR3, as DNA: TGTGCCAGCAGCTTAGAGTTTCTAGAATACAATGAGCAGTTCTTC. This sequence encodes CASSLEFLEYNEQFF.

This clone was seen a few times. The chain employs TRBV4-1 and TRBJ2-2, with 9 bases matching TRBD2. The J segment lost 3 bases and the V segment lost 4 bases, leaving 12 bases of the junction unmatched. The CDR3 totals 18 residues. CDR1 and CDR2 (germline): MGHRA, YSYEKL. For the CDR3, the DNA is TGCGCCAGCAGCCTCCCCCACTGGACTAGCGAGGACACCGGGGAGCTGTTTTTT. Translated: CASSLPHWTSEDTGELFF.

This clone was counted between two and nine times. The chain recombines TRBV19 with TRBJ1-5; no clear D gene. In germline, CDR1 is LNHDA, CDR2 SQIVND (reference sequence). V lost 3 bases to trimming and J lost 9 bases, with 18 bases between them. This CDR3 region has 15 residues. The CDR3 nucleotides read TGTGCCAGTAGTATTTTGGGCCTTTTTGCGGGGCCCCAGCATTTT. This encodes CASSILGLFAGPQHF.

The chain is built from TRBV15 and TRBJ2-1, with D possibly being TRBD2 (5 bases). The CDR3 loop spans 14 amino acids. V was pared by 8 bases and J by 6 bases, with 17 bases between. CDR1 and CDR2 from the germline V gene are LNHNV and YYDKDF (reference sequence). This chain's CDR3 is CATSGKLGFNEQFF. CDR3 sequence (DNA): TGTGCCACCTCGGGGAAGCTGGGTTTCAATGAGCAGTTCTTC.